This T cell receptor (beta chain) was recovered during a study of cytomegalovirus exposure and HLA in healthy donors. Looked up from germline, CDR1 is MNHNS and CDR2 is SASEGT. The CDR3 runs to 16 residues. J was trimmed by 1 base and V by 4 bases; bases with no gene match: 5. PCR involved 60 Vbeta and 13 Jbeta primers. Per the original methods: In a later analysis, the count reached 74 million or so unique TCR beta chains, with around 10 million shared. Clones were read by immunoSEQ multiplex PCR, and TCRdb kept only the in-frame ones, dropping some. V and J calls plus clone size are reproduced from that table; the DNA served to infer D and trimming. The sample has 100,000 to 150,000 clones, 74% seen once. General observations from the study: With later analysis, a missense DCLRE1C variant became linked to TCR beta V- and J-gene trimming. HLA-A and HLA-B allele assignments for most subjects were reportedly predicted accurately using TCR beta sequences.

Note on this clone: Antigen unknown.

The chain couples TRBV6-1 to TRBJ1-3, with 9 bases that match TRBD1. This clonotype was obtained from a woman aged 50 to 65 in good health and CMV-seropositive. The source material was PBMCs. The CDR3 reads CASSAPGTGSGNTIYF. CDR3 nucleotide sequence: TGTGCCAGCAGTGCCCCCGGGACAGGGTCTGGAAACACCATATATTTT.